This T cell receptor (beta chain) was captured in a study of T cells in Graves' hyperthyroidism and ophthalmopathy (dated by TCRdb to between 2018 and 2021). In terms of the full investigation: Peripheral blood was sampled at the time of initial diagnosis, prior to any treatment. To identify distinguishing TCR V-J signatures, a discovery cohort of 100 patients was used, comprising some 43 with Graves' ophthalmopathy and around 60 with stable Graves' hyperthyroidism. Whether ophthalmopathy could be predicted prospectively was tested in an independent validation cohort made up of under 20 hyperthyroidism patients plus 17 patients who later progressed to ophthalmopathy. For training and testing, the 100 or so patients in the discovery cohort were randomly divided in a 7:3 ratio. In six Graves' hyperthyroidism patients, the study also compared T-cell repertoires from thyroid tissue with T-cell repertoires from blood. Once sampling was done, hyperthyroidism patients were given methimazole at a starting dose of 30 mg daily, whereas ophthalmopathy patients were given high-dose intravenous methylprednisolone. According to the paper, TCR Vbeta CDR3 sequencing was carried out on more than 120 peripheral blood samples, which came from approximately 41 ophthalmopathy, some 73 hyperthyroidism and roughly 17 progressor patients. Here is what the overall study found, with its caveats: No statistical method was used to fix the sample size in advance, and group allocation was not hidden from the investigators. Most expanded thyroid clonotypes (frequency above 0.001) were also found in blood, which suggests that blood repertoires may mirror thyroid immune responses. In validation, the model predicted progression to ophthalmopathy with 60% to 71% sensitivity and over 72% specificity, a median of around 6.6 months before onset. In cross-validation, a model built on a 13 V-J signature told ophthalmopathy apart from stable hyperthyroidism with just under 90% sensitivity and approximately 81% specificity, and in testing the same model reached 80%/75%.

CDR1 and CDR2 were assigned from the germline V gene as SGHAT and FQNNGV. At the junction V is shortened by 5 bases and J by 1 base, with 11 bases in between. The CDR3 sequence holds 15 residues, the cysteine and phenylalanine included. The entry retains the CDR3 DNA only, 45 bases that are in frame from base 1. Many counts were recorded for this clonotype. Its antigen specificity is not known. No per-base quality is available; no much larger clone lies one base away. Ophthalmopathy patients had moderately to severely active disease, Clinical Activity Score of at least 3, NOSPECS grade of at least 4, and duration under 3 months. Any patient with an uncontrolled infection, another autoimmune disease, pregnancy or lactation was excluded. Diagnoses were based on clinical symptoms, serum thyroxine and TRAb, thyroid ultrasound and orbital computed tomography. Ficoll-Paque density gradient centrifugation was used to isolate PBMCs from 10 ml of fresh peripheral blood. Total RNA was extracted with Trizol reagent, and quality was checked on an Agilent 2100 Bioanalyzer.

TCR beta CDR3 regions were amplified from RNA transcripts. For the first round of RT-PCR on the TCR CDR3, the HTBI primer set was used together with the Qiagen OneStep RT-PCR kit. Libraries were constructed in a second round of multiplex PCR, after which size selection and purification were performed. Paired-end sequencing of the libraries was performed with 100 bp reads on an Illumina HiSeq2000. Under the source paper's analysis protocol: SOAPnuke was used to process the raw data, throwing out any read that contained adapters or uncalled bases, had a mean Phred below 15, or lacked an exact constant-primer or identifier match. High-quality paired reads were merged with COPE v1.2.5, and unique nucleotide sequences were defined as clonotypes. Clonotypes were aligned to IMGT TRBV, TRBD and TRBJ reference segments using MiTCR v1.1. Analysis was restricted to V-J combinations with a frequency above 0.0001, which covered roughly 99% of repertoires. The TCS score was defined as F50 (clonal expansion) divided by E x V (chaos), with BLOSUM62-based TCRdist calculated between CDR3 peptides within each V-J. Welch's t-statistics and random forest reduced roughly 540 V-J features to about 12, which were used in a naive Bayes classifier (R e1071). Through fastp at Q25 and MiXCR, TCRdb rebuilt clones from the public reads, retaining in-frame beta chains. CDR3 protein sequences are deduplicated, and each keeps its most common genes and DNA. TCRdb, not the authors, supplied the V and J calls. This sample lists some 300,000 distinct CDR3 sequences; around 19% were detected once. About 35% of the sample is taken by the ten largest.

Source material: blood. The chain joins TRBV11-2 to TRBJ2-2; TRBD2 is a weak D gene call, 6 bases matching. The TCR comes from a man in his fifties with Graves' ophthalmopathy. The CDR3 has the sequence CASSRDLMNTGELFF. The sequenced DNA: TGTGCCAGCAGCCGGGACTTGATGAACACCGGGGAGCTGTTTTTT.